The rows below give T cell receptor beta chains drawn from one sample of a study of blood T cell repertoires in COVID-19. Profiled with immunoSEQ multiplex PCR; TCRdb holds only in-frame clones, not every one. The repertoire has around 150,000 clones, around 92% of them found once; the top ten carry approximately 4.9%. Specimen: peripheral blood. The source of these receptors is a man aged 25-45 years with COVID-19, enrolled during active disease. Each CDR3 is given with its conserved first and last residue. Each record gives: CDR3 DNA, CDR3 protein, D gene, V gene, clone size, J gene. A D gene is named only where the DNA matches it firmly. Where a row states a size, it is once, few, many or the class of an expanded clone; other rows omit it.

cdr3_nt: TGTGCCAGCATCAGCAGGGGGCGGAACACTGAAGCTTTCTTT
cdr3_aa: CASISRGRNTEAFF
d_call: TRBD1
v_call: TRBV7-9
clone_size: -
j_call: TRBJ1-1

cdr3_nt: TGTGCCAGCATCCCGGGGGGAGAGAGGGAGATATCAGATCCCCAGCATTTT
cdr3_aa: CASIPGGEREISDPQHF
d_call: -
v_call: TRBV2
clone_size: -
j_call: TRBJ1-5

cdr3_nt: TGTGCCAGCAGCTTGGCAGTACACACTGAAGCTTTCTTT
cdr3_aa: CASSLAVHTEAFF
d_call: -
v_call: TRBV5-6
clone_size: -
j_call: TRBJ1-1

cdr3_nt: TGTGCCAGCTTCGAGTCGGGCAGGGGCAGCAATCAGCCCCAGCATTTT
cdr3_aa: CASFESGRGSNQPQHF
d_call: -
v_call: TRBV28
clone_size: -
j_call: TRBJ1-5

cdr3_nt: TGCGCCAGCAGCTTCGACAGGGGGGTGGGCTACACCTTC
cdr3_aa: CASSFDRGVGYTF
d_call: TRBD1
v_call: TRBV5-1
clone_size: once
j_call: TRBJ1-2

cdr3_nt: TGTGCCAGCAGCTTAAGGGGGACCAAAAACATTCAGTACTTC
cdr3_aa: CASSLRGTKNIQYF
d_call: -
v_call: TRBV7-2
clone_size: -
j_call: TRBJ2-4

cdr3_nt: TGTGCCAGCAGCGTAGATAGCTCTGGAAACACCATATATTTT
cdr3_aa: CASSVDSSGNTIYF
d_call: -
v_call: TRBV9
clone_size: -
j_call: TRBJ1-3

cdr3_nt: TGTGCCAGCAGACCGCTGACAGGGGAATCCGGAAACACCATATATTTT
cdr3_aa: CASRPLTGESGNTIYF
d_call: TRBD1
v_call: TRBV28
clone_size: -
j_call: TRBJ1-3

cdr3_nt: TGTGCCAGCAGTCGTACTATTGGACAGGGTGGATTGCGGACAGATACGCAGTATTTT
cdr3_aa: CASSRTIGQGGLRTDTQYF
d_call: TRBD1
v_call: TRBV27
clone_size: -
j_call: TRBJ2-3

cdr3_nt: TGTGCCAGCAGCTTAGGGACAGGCCGCTATAATTCACCCCTCCACTTT
cdr3_aa: CASSLGTGRYNSPLHF
d_call: -
v_call: TRBV13
clone_size: once
j_call: TRBJ1-6

cdr3_nt: TGTGCCAGCAGCCTACGACAGCCCGGATCACCCCTCCACTTT
cdr3_aa: CASSLRQPGSPLHF
d_call: -
v_call: TRBV7-3
clone_size: -
j_call: TRBJ1-6

cdr3_nt: TGTGCCAGCAGCCCGGACACCGGGGAGCTGTTTTTT
cdr3_aa: CASSPDTGELFF
d_call: -
v_call: TRBV7-8
clone_size: once
j_call: TRBJ2-2

cdr3_nt: TGTGCCACCGAAGCGGGGGGGACCATAGCCAAAAACATTCAGTACTTC
cdr3_aa: CATEAGGTIAKNIQYF
d_call: TRBD2
v_call: TRBV10-3
clone_size: -
j_call: TRBJ2-4

cdr3_nt: TGTGCCAGCAGCTTGGAATCTACTAACTATGGCTACACCTTC
cdr3_aa: CASSLESTNYGYTF
d_call: -
v_call: TRBV5-4
clone_size: -
j_call: TRBJ1-2

cdr3_nt: TGTGCCAGCAGTCCTCGGCTCCGGGGGGGCCGGACCCAGTACTTC
cdr3_aa: CASSPRLRGGRTQYF
d_call: TRBD2
v_call: TRBV28
clone_size: -
j_call: TRBJ2-5

cdr3_nt: TGCGCCAGCAGCTCGGGACTAGCGGGTGAGACTCCTCTTTACGAGCAGTACTTC
cdr3_aa: CASSSGLAGETPLYEQYF
d_call: TRBD2
v_call: TRBV5-1
clone_size: -
j_call: TRBJ2-7

cdr3_nt: TGTGCCAGCGCGGGACAGCTATACTCCTACGAGCAGTACTTC
cdr3_aa: CASAGQLYSYEQYF
d_call: -
v_call: TRBV7-9
clone_size: -
j_call: TRBJ2-7

cdr3_nt: TGTGCCAGCAGCTTAGTAGGGACAGGGGGGGAGACCCAGTACTTC
cdr3_aa: CASSLVGTGGETQYF
d_call: TRBD1
v_call: TRBV7-7
clone_size: -
j_call: TRBJ2-5

cdr3_nt: TGTGCCAGCATCCGACAGGGGAGTGTGAACACTGAAGCTTTCTTT
cdr3_aa: CASIRQGSVNTEAFF
d_call: TRBD1
v_call: TRBV5-4
clone_size: -
j_call: TRBJ1-1

cdr3_nt: TGTGCCAGCAGTTACTCGCTGCAGGGGGGACAGCCCCAGCATTTT
cdr3_aa: CASSYSLQGGQPQHF
d_call: TRBD1
v_call: TRBV6-5
clone_size: -
j_call: TRBJ1-5

cdr3_nt: TGCGCCAGCAGTCATCAGAAAACCCGGGACAGGGGAACTGAAGCTTTCTTT
cdr3_aa: CASSHQKTRDRGTEAFF
d_call: TRBD1
v_call: TRBV23-1
clone_size: -
j_call: TRBJ1-1

cdr3_nt: TGTGCCAGCAGCCAAGTTGTATCAGGGGGATACGAGCAGTACTTC
cdr3_aa: CASSQVVSGGYEQYF
d_call: TRBD1
v_call: TRBV3-1/TRBV3-2
clone_size: -
j_call: TRBJ2-7

cdr3_nt: TGTGCCAGCAGTCCTGACAGGATCTATGGCTACACCTTC
cdr3_aa: CASSPDRIYGYTF
d_call: -
v_call: TRBV6-5
clone_size: -
j_call: TRBJ1-2

cdr3_nt: TGTGCCAGCTCACCAGAGCAGGCCCGCCTCTATGGCTACACCTTC
cdr3_aa: CASSPEQARLYGYTF
d_call: -
v_call: TRBV18
clone_size: few
j_call: TRBJ1-2

cdr3_nt: TGTGCCAGCAGTTTGGCGTTTAACTATGGCTGCACCTTC
cdr3_aa: CASSLAFNYGCTF
d_call: -
v_call: TRBV28
clone_size: -
j_call: TRBJ1-2

cdr3_nt: TGCGCCAGCAGCCAAATAATACAGGGGGCGCGGGATGGCTACACCTTC
cdr3_aa: CASSQIIQGARDGYTF
d_call: TRBD1
v_call: TRBV4-3
clone_size: -
j_call: TRBJ1-2

cdr3_nt: TGTGCCAGTAGTACAGGGGCCAGCCGTGGAAACACCATATATTTT
cdr3_aa: CASSTGASRGNTIYF
d_call: TRBD1
v_call: TRBV6-5
clone_size: -
j_call: TRBJ1-3

cdr3_nt: TGTGCCAGTAGGCCCGGGACACCGTCTAACTATGGCTACACCTTC
cdr3_aa: CASRPGTPSNYGYTF
d_call: -
v_call: TRBV19
clone_size: -
j_call: TRBJ1-2

cdr3_nt: TGTGCCAGCAGTTTCGGACAGGGCGACACTGAAGCTTTCTTT
cdr3_aa: CASSFGQGDTEAFF
d_call: TRBD1
v_call: TRBV6-2/TRBV6-3
clone_size: few
j_call: TRBJ1-1

cdr3_nt: TGTGCCAGCAGGGTTGAGGCCCTTCGAGAGACCCAGTACTTC
cdr3_aa: CASRVEALRETQYF
d_call: -
v_call: TRBV27
clone_size: -
j_call: TRBJ2-5

cdr3_nt: TGTGCCAGCAGTTTGGCTAGCGGGAGGTTCTACGAGCAGTACTTC
cdr3_aa: CASSLASGRFYEQYF
d_call: TRBD2
v_call: TRBV28
clone_size: -
j_call: TRBJ2-7

cdr3_nt: TGTGCCAGCAGTCCCAGGACAGGGGGCAGGGGGGAGTACTTC
cdr3_aa: CASSPRTGGRGEYF
d_call: TRBD1
v_call: TRBV2
clone_size: once
j_call: TRBJ2-7

cdr3_nt: TGTGCCAGTAGTACTCAGGGCTATGAAAAACTGTTTTTT
cdr3_aa: CASSTQGYEKLFF
d_call: -
v_call: TRBV19
clone_size: -
j_call: TRBJ1-4

cdr3_nt: TGTGCCAGCAGCCCCCTGGGACAGGGTAGCACTGAAGCTTTCTTT
cdr3_aa: CASSPLGQGSTEAFF
d_call: TRBD1
v_call: TRBV5-5
clone_size: -
j_call: TRBJ1-1

cdr3_nt: TGTGCCAGCAGCTTAATCGGTAGCGGGAACACCGGGGAGCTGTTTTTT
cdr3_aa: CASSLIGSGNTGELFF
d_call: -
v_call: TRBV7-3
clone_size: -
j_call: TRBJ2-2

cdr3_nt: TGTGCCAGCTCACCAGGAGGGGGCGGAAACTATAATTCACCCCTCCACTTT
cdr3_aa: CASSPGGGGNYNSPLHF
d_call: TRBD1
v_call: TRBV18
clone_size: -
j_call: TRBJ1-6

cdr3_nt: TGCGCCAGCAGCCAAGAGGGGACAGCGGCCAATGAGCAGTTCTTC
cdr3_aa: CASSQEGTAANEQFF
d_call: TRBD1
v_call: TRBV4-3
clone_size: -
j_call: TRBJ2-1

cdr3_nt: TGTGCCACCAGCAGGGTCCTAGGAGGTAACAATCAGCCCCAGCATTTT
cdr3_aa: CATSRVLGGNNQPQHF
d_call: -
v_call: TRBV15
clone_size: -
j_call: TRBJ1-5